These T cell receptor beta chains were read from a single sample in a study of blood T cell repertoires in COVID-19. Repertoires were generated with immunoSEQ multiplex PCR, while TCRdb's copy carries only in-frame clones and drops some. Of 300,000 or so clones listed, about 85% are singletons. The sequencing sample was made of PBMCs or T cells enriched from blood (not recorded which). The receptors were sampled from a woman aged 25 to 39 who had recovered from COVID-19. CDR3s include the opening cysteine and the closing phenylalanine or tryptophan. Each record gives: V gene, J gene, clone size, D gene, CDR3 protein, CDR3 DNA. D genes are given only for firm matches. Rows give clone size only sometimes, using once, few, many, or a class for an expanded clone.

V: TRBV7-9; J: TRBJ1-1; size: few; D: -; CDR3: CASSFAKTGGMSEAFF; DNA: TGTGCCAGCAGCTTTGCCAAGACAGGCGGAATGTCTGAAGCTTTCTTT
V: TRBV15; J: TRBJ2-3; size: -; D: -; CDR3: CATSRRWLTDTQYF; DNA: TGTGCCACCAGCAGGCGCTGGTTAACAGATACGCAGTATTTT
V: TRBV6-6; J: TRBJ2-4; size: -; D: -; CDR3: CASSRSWDMAKNIQYF; DNA: TGTGCCAGCAGTCGATCCTGGGACATGGCCAAAAACATTCAGTACTTC
V: TRBV7-9; J: TRBJ2-2; size: -; D: -; CDR3: CASSRLSGELFF; DNA: TGTGCCAGCAGCCGACTGAGCGGGGAGCTGTTTTTT
V: TRBV7-9; J: TRBJ2-1; size: once; D: -; CDR3: CASSLPMSGDEQFF; DNA: TGTGCCAGCAGCTTACCCATGTCGGGGGATGAGCAGTTCTTC
V: TRBV12-3/TRBV12-4; J: TRBJ2-1; size: -; D: -; CDR3: CASSPRLEQFF; DNA: TGTGCCAGCAGCCCTAGGCTTGAGCAGTTCTTC
V: TRBV10-1; J: TRBJ1-2; size: -; D: TRBD1; CDR3: CASSPDRERAGYTF; DNA: TGCGCCAGCAGTCCGGACAGGGAAAGGGCTGGCTACACCTTC
V: TRBV7-9; J: TRBJ1-4; size: -; D: TRBD1; CDR3: CASSLGTATNEKLFF; DNA: TGTGCCAGCAGCCTTGGGACAGCAACTAATGAAAAACTGTTTTTT
V: TRBV19; J: TRBJ1-1; size: -; D: -; CDR3: CASNPIGTGGMNTEAFF; DNA: TGTGCCAGTAACCCCATCGGCACAGGTGGCATGAACACTGAAGCTTTCTTT
V: TRBV30; J: TRBJ1-5; size: few; D: -; CDR3: CAWSVLGARNNQPQHF; DNA: TGTGCCTGGAGTGTACTGGGGGCTCGCAACAATCAGCCCCAGCATTTT
V: TRBV27; J: TRBJ1-6; size: -; D: -; CDR3: CASSLQGHRASPLHF; DNA: TGTGCCAGCAGTTTACAAGGACACCGGGCGTCCCCCCTCCACTTT
V: TRBV13; J: TRBJ1-3; size: -; D: TRBD1; CDR3: CASSFQPGGSGNTIYF; DNA: TGTGCCAGCAGCTTCCAGCCAGGGGGCTCTGGAAACACCATATATTTT
V: TRBV5-4; J: TRBJ1-2; size: -; D: TRBD1; CDR3: CASSLFVQGAYGYTF; DNA: TGTGCCAGCAGCTTGTTTGTTCAGGGGGCCTATGGCTACACCTTC
V: TRBV25-1; J: TRBJ1-1; size: -; D: -; CDR3: CASSNQQVMNTEAFF; DNA: TGTGCCAGCAGTAACCAACAGGTAATGAACACTGAAGCTTTCTTT
V: TRBV7-2; J: TRBJ1-4; size: -; D: -; CDR3: CASSLEGMGTVNEKLFF; DNA: TGTGCCAGCAGCTTAGAGGGCATGGGGACTGTTAACGAAAAACTGTTTTTT
V: TRBV5-4; J: TRBJ2-7; size: -; D: TRBD2; CDR3: CASSFAGGRYEQYF; DNA: TGTGCCAGCAGCTTCGCGGGGGGTCGGTACGAGCAGTACTTC
V: TRBV5-5; J: TRBJ2-7; size: -; D: TRBD2; CDR3: CASSPTSGGASYEQYF; DNA: TGTGCCAGCAGTCCGACTAGCGGGGGGGCCTCATACGAGCAGTACTTC
V: TRBV7-8; J: TRBJ2-7; size: -; D: -; CDR3: CASSLRGGLVYEQYF; DNA: TGTGCCAGCAGCTTGAGGGGGGGGCTCGTATACGAGCAGTACTTC
V: TRBV7-9; J: TRBJ1-5; size: -; D: -; CDR3: CASSLAATQGDQPQHF; DNA: TGTGCCAGCAGCTTAGCGGCTACACAAGGAGATCAGCCCCAGCATTTT
V: TRBV7-9; J: TRBJ1-2; size: -; D: -; CDR3: CASSLRQDGYTF; DNA: TGTGCCAGCAGCTTAAGGCAGGATGGCTACACCTTC
V: TRBV6-2/TRBV6-3; J: TRBJ2-5; size: -; D: -; CDR3: CASSYRITGYRETQYF; DNA: TGTGCCAGCAGTTACCGAATTACAGGGTACCGGGAGACCCAGTACTTC
V: TRBV30; J: TRBJ1-1; size: -; D: -; CDR3: CAWNRENTEAFF; DNA: TGTGCCTGGAACAGGGAGAACACTGAAGCTTTCTTT
V: TRBV9; J: TRBJ1-6; size: -; D: TRBD1; CDR3: CASSEGGTGPYNSPLHF; DNA: TGTGCCAGCAGCGAGGGAGGGACAGGGCCGTATAATTCACCCCTCCACTTT
V: TRBV19; J: TRBJ2-5; size: -; D: -; CDR3: CASSIIPPGETQYF; DNA: TGTGCCAGTAGTATAATTCCACCAGGGGAGACCCAGTACTTC
V: TRBV4-1; J: TRBJ1-1; size: once; D: TRBD1; CDR3: CASSQGGTGAGTEAFF; DNA: TGCGCCAGCAGCCAAGGAGGGACAGGGGCCGGCACTGAAGCTTTCTTT
V: TRBV7-6; J: TRBJ2-1; size: -; D: TRBD1; CDR3: CASSLSGAGGHNEQFF; DNA: TGTGCCAGCAGCTTAAGTGGGGCAGGGGGACACAATGAGCAGTTCTTC
V: TRBV5-1; J: TRBJ1-1; size: -; D: -; CDR3: CASSLEGTSNTEAFF; DNA: TGCGCCAGCAGCTTGGAGGGGACAAGTAACACTGAAGCTTTCTTT
V: TRBV5-1; J: TRBJ2-7; size: -; D: -; CDR3: CASSMASSYEQYF; DNA: TGCGCCAGCAGCATGGCTAGCTCCTACGAGCAGTACTTC
V: TRBV30; J: TRBJ1-3; size: -; D: -; CDR3: CAWTGLDTIYF; DNA: TGTGCCTGGACAGGGTTGGACACCATATATTTT
V: TRBV6-5; J: TRBJ1-2; size: few; D: TRBD1; CDR3: CASSITGVDYGYTF; DNA: TGTGCCAGCAGCATAACAGGGGTTGACTATGGCTACACCTTC
V: TRBV11-2; J: TRBJ1-6; size: once; D: -; CDR3: CASSLDRNSPLHF; DNA: TGTGCCAGCAGCTTAGACAGAAATTCACCCCTCCACTTT
V: TRBV5-1; J: TRBJ2-7; size: -; D: -; CDR3: CASSLASGGASNYEQYF; DNA: TGCGCCAGCAGCTTGGCTAGTGGGGGCGCTTCTAACTACGAGCAGTACTTC
V: TRBV2; J: TRBJ2-7; size: -; D: TRBD1; CDR3: CASSTIGQGSSYEQYF; DNA: TGTGCCAGCAGTACCATCGGACAGGGGAGCTCCTACGAGCAGTACTTC
V: TRBV5-1; J: TRBJ2-1; size: -; D: -; CDR3: CASSLVGGNNEQFF; DNA: TGCGCCAGCAGCTTGGTGGGGGGAAACAATGAGCAGTTCTTC
V: TRBV19; J: TRBJ2-3; size: -; D: -; CDR3: CASSRSQSTDTQYF; DNA: TGTGCCAGTAGCCGAAGTCAGAGCACAGATACGCAGTATTTT
V: TRBV6-5; J: TRBJ1-1; size: -; D: TRBD1; CDR3: CASRDRGLLDTEAFF; DNA: TGTGCCAGCAGGGACAGGGGGCTTTTGGACACTGAAGCTTTCTTT